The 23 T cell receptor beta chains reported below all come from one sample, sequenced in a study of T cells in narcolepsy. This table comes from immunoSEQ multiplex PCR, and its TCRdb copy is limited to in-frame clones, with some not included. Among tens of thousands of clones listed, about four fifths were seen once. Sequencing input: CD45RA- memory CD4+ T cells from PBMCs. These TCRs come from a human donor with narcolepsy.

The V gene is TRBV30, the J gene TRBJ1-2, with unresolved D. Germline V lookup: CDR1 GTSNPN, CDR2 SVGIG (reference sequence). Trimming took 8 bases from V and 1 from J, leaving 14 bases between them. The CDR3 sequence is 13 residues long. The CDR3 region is CAGRSGHNYGYTF. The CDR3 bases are TGTGCCGGCCGTTCCGGGCATAACTATGGCTACACCTTC.

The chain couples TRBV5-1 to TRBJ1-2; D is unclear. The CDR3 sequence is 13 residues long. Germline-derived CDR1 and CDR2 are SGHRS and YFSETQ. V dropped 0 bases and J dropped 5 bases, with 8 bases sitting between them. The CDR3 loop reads CASSLAPDYGYTF. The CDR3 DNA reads TGCGCCAGCAGCTTGGCTCCAGATTATGGCTACACCTTC.

DNA for the CDR3: TGTGCCAGCAGCGTAGACGGGGCGGGTCAGCCCCAGCATTTT. Translation gives CASSVDGAGQPQHF. The chain recombines TRBV9 with TRBJ1-5, with D possibly matching TRBD1 (5 bases). The CDR3 has 14 amino acids. Germline CDR1 is SGDLS and CDR2 is YYNGEE. Trimming took 0 bases from V and 6 from J, leaving 10 bases between them.

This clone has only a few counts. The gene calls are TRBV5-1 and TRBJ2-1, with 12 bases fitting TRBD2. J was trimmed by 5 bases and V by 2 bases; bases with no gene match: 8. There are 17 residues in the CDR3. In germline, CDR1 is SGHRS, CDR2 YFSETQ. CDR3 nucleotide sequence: TGCGCCAGCAGCTTTTCTAGCGGGGGGGGGACCCACAATGAGCAGTTCTTC. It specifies CASSFSSGGGTHNEQFF.

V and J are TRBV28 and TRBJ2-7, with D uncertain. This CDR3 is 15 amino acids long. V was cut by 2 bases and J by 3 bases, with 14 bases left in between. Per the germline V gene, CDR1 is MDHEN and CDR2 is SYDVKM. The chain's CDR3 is CASSLRSGFIYEQYF. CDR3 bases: TGTGCCAGCAGTTTACGTTCGGGTTTCATCTACGAGCAGTACTTC.

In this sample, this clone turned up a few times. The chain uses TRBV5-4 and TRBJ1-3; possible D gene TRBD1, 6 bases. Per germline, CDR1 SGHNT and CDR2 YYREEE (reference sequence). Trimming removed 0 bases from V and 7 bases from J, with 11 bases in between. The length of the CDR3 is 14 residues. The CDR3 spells CASSLDTGTNTIYF. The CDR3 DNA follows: TGTGCCAGCAGCTTGGACACAGGGACGAACACCATATATTTT.

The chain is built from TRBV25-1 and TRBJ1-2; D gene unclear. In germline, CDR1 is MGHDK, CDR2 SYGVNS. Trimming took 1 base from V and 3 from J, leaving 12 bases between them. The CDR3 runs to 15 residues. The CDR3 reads CASSESLAGDYGYTF. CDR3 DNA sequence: TGTGCCAGCAGTGAATCTTTGGCGGGCGACTATGGCTACACCTTC.

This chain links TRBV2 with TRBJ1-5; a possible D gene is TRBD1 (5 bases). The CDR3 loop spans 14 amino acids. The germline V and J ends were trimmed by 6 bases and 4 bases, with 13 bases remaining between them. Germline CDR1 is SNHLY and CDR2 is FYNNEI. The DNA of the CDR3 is TGTGCCAGCAGCGTCGGGACGCAGAATCAGCCCCAGCATTTT. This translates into CASSVGTQNQPQHF.

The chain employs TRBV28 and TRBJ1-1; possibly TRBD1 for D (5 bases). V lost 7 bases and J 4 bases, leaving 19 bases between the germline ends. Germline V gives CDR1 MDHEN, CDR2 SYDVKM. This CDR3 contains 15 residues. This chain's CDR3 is CASTPRGLGITEAFF. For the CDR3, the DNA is TGTGCCAGCACCCCCCGGGGGTTGGGTATCACTGAAGCTTTCTTT.

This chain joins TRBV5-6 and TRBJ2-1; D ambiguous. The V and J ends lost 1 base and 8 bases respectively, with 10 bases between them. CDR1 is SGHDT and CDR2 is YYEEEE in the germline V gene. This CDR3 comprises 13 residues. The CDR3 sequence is CASSLIRGYEQFF. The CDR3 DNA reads TGTGCCAGCAGCTTGATAAGAGGATATGAGCAGTTCTTC.

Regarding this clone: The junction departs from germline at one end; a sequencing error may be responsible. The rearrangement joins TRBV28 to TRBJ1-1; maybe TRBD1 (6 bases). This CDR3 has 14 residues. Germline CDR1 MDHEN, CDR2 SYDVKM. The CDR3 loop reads CASSFPAGAPGPAF. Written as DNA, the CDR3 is TGTGCCAGCAGTTTTCCAGCGGGGGCCCCGGGGCCGGCGTTT.

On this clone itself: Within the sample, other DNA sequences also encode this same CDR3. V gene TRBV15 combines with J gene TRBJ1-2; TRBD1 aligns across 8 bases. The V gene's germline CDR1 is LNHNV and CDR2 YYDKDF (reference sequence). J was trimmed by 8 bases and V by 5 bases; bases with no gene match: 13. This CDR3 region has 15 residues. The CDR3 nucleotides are TGTGCCACCAGCCAATCATCAGGGGGCGCGGGGGGCTACACCTTC. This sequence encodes CATSQSSGGAGGYTF.

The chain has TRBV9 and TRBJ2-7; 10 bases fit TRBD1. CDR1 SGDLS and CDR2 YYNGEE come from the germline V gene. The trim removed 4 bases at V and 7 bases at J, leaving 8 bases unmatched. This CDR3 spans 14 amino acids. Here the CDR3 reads CASSPRQGAGEQYF. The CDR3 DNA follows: TGTGCCAGCAGCCCCAGACAGGGGGCTGGGGAGCAGTACTTC.

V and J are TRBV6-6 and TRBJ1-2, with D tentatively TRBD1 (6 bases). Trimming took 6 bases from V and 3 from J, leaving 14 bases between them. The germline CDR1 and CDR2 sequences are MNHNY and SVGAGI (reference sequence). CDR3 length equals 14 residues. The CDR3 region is CASRGSAGDYGYTF. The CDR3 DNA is TGTGCCAGCAGGGGGAGTGCAGGGGACTATGGCTACACCTTC.

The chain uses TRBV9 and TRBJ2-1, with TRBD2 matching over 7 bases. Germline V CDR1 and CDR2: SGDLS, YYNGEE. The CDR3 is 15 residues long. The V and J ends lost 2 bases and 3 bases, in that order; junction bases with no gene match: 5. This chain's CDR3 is CASSVGGLGYNEQFF. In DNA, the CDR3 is TGTGCCAGCAGCGTGGGAGGGCTTGGCTACAATGAGCAGTTCTTC.

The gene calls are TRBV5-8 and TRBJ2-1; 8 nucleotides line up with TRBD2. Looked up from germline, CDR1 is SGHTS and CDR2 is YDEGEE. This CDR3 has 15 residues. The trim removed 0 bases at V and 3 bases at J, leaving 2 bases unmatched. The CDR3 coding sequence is TGTGCCAGCAGCTTGGGACTAGCGATCTACAATGAGCAGTTCTTC. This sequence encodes CASSLGLAIYNEQFF.

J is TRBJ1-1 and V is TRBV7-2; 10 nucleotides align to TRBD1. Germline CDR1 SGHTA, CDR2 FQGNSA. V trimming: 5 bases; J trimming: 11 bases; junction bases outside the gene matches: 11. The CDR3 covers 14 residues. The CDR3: CASSPLGTGVGAFF. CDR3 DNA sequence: TGTGCCAGCAGCCCACTCGGGACAGGGGTTGGCGCTTTCTTT.

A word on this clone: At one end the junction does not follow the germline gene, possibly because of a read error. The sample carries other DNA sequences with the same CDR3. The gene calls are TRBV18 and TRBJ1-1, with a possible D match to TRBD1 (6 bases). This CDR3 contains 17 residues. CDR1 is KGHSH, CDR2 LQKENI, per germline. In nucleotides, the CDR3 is TGTGCCAGCTCTCTCACCGGGACACCCAAAGGGGACACTGAAGCCTTCTTT. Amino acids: CASSLTGTPKGDTEAFF.

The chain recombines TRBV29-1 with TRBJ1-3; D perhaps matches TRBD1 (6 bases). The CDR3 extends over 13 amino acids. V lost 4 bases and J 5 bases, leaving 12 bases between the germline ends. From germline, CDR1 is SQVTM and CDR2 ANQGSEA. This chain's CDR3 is CSVVDRTRNTIYF. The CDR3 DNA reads TGCAGCGTTGTTGACAGGACACGAAACACCATATATTTT.

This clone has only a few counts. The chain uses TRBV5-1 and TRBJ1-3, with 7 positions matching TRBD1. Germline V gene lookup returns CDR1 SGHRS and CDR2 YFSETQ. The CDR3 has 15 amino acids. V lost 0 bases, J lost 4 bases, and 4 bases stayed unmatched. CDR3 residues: CASSLADRKGNTIYF. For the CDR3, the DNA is TGCGCCAGCAGCTTGGCGGACAGGAAAGGAAACACCATATATTTT.

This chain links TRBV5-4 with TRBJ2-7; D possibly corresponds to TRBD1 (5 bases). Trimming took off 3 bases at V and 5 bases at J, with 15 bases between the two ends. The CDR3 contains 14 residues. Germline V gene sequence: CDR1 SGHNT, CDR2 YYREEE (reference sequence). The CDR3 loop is CASSYNQGSHEQYF. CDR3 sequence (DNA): TGTGCCAGCAGCTATAATCAGGGTTCCCACGAGCAGTACTTC.

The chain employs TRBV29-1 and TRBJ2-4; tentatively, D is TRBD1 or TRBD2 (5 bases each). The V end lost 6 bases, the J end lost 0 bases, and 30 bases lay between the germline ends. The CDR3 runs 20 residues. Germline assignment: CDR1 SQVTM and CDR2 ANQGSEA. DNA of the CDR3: TGCAGCGTCGGACGAGTAGCAAGGGGCGGAGGCGGTGAAGCCAAAAACATTCAGTACTTC. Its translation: CSVGRVARGGGGEAKNIQYF. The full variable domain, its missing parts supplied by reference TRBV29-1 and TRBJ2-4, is SAVISQKPSRDICQRGTSLTIQCQVDSQVTMMFWYRQQPGQSLTLIATANQGSEATYESGFVIDKFPISRPNLTFSTLTVSNMSPEDSSIYLCSVGRVARGGGGEAKNIQYFGAGTRLSVL.

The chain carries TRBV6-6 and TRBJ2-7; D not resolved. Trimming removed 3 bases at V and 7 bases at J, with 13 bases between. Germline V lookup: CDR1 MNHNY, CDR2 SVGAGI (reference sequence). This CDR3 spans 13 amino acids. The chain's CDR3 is CASSYRQAEEQYF. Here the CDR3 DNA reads TGTGCCAGCAGTTATCGGCAGGCGGAAGAGCAGTACTTC.